These 24 T cell receptor beta chains were sequenced from one sample in a study of blood T cell repertoires in COVID-19. Clones were sequenced by immunoSEQ multiplex PCR, and TCRdb holds only the in-frame ones, with some missing. This sample has approximately 7,800 clones, with about 83% found just once. Sequencing was performed on peripheral blood. The receptors originated from a woman aged 60-75 years with active COVID-19.

This rearrangement joins TRBV6-5 to TRBJ1-1; no firm D call. There are 14 residues in the CDR3. Germline CDR1 reads MNHEY; CDR2 reads SVGAGI. V lost 0 bases, J lost 4 bases, and 9 bases lay in between. The DNA of the CDR3 is TGTGCCAGCAGTTACTCGCACGGGGTCACTGAAGCTTTCTTT. This codes for CASSYSHGVTEAFF.

The gene calls are TRBV5-6 and TRBJ1-2, with 7 nucleotides matching TRBD1. Germline assignment: CDR1 SGHDT and CDR2 YYEEEE. V trimming: 5 bases; J trimming: 8 bases; junction bases outside the gene matches: 6. The CDR3 is made up of 12 amino acids. Here the CDR3 reads CASRYGQAGYTF. CDR3 DNA: TGTGCCAGCAGATACGGACAGGCAGGCTACACCTTC.

This clone has only a few counts. J is TRBJ1-5 and V is TRBV6-1, with D maybe TRBD1 (5 bases). The CDR3 is 17 amino acids. Trimming took 2 bases from V and 6 from J, leaving 20 bases between them. Germline values: CDR1 MNHNS, CDR2 SASEGT. CDR3 nucleotide sequence: TGTGCCAGCAGTGAATATGGGGGACTTCCCCCCAGTCAGCCCCAGCATTTT. It yields the protein CASSEYGGLPPSQPQHF.

This clone came up once. V is TRBV7-2 and J is TRBJ2-1; 9 positions match TRBD2. Germline CDR1 is SGHTA and CDR2 is FQGNSA. J was trimmed by 7 bases and V by 3 bases; bases with no gene match: 10. The CDR3 runs 16 residues. The CDR3 loop is CASSFGSGSKTNEQFF. CDR3 in DNA: TGTGCCAGCAGCTTTGGTAGCGGGAGCAAGACGAATGAGCAGTTCTTC.

CDR3: CASSLGMGNEQYF. CDR3 DNA: TGCGCCAGCAGCCTCGGGATGGGAAATGAGCAGTACTTC. The chain uses TRBV4-1 and TRBJ2-7; D perhaps matches TRBD2 (5 bases). The CDR3 spans 13 residues. Trimming took 4 bases from V and 7 from J, leaving 14 bases between them. Germline V gene data show CDR1 as MGHRA and CDR2 as YSYEKL.

The gene calls are TRBV12-2 and TRBJ1-6; the table assigns TRBD1, which was not confirmed against the DNA. TRBV12-2 is a recognized pseudogene. The CDR3 extends over 17 amino acids. In nucleotides, the CDR3 is TGTGCAAGTCGCTCCAACCGAGGGGACAGTCTTAATTCACCCCTCCACTTT. This translates into CASRSNRGDSLNSPLHF.

The chain uses TRBV2 and TRBJ2-7; 8 bases are a match to TRBD1. The CDR3 has 14 amino acids. Germline V CDR1 and CDR2: SNHLY, FYNNEI. J was trimmed by 1 base and V by 3 bases; bases with no gene match: 2. The CDR3 protein is CASSEGQDSYEQYF. The CDR3 coding sequence is TGTGCCAGCAGTGAGGGACAGGATTCCTACGAGCAGTACTTC.

The chain has TRBV18 and TRBJ2-7, with 7 bases aligning to TRBD1. V trimming: 0 bases; J trimming: 4 bases; junction bases outside the gene matches: 9. CDR1 and CDR2 (germline): KGHSH, LQKENI. This CDR3 has 16 amino acids. CDR3 sequence (DNA): TGTGCCAGCTCACCACCGTTCACAGGGGTAAGGTACGAGCAGTACTTC. Residues: CASSPPFTGVRYEQYF.

The J gene is TRBJ2-7, the V gene TRBV19; tentatively, D is TRBD1 (6 bases). Germline CDR1 and CDR2: LNHDA and SQIVND (reference sequence). This CDR3 is built from 14 residues. Trimming stripped 8 bases from V and 0 bases from J, with 14 bases between. The CDR3 DNA is TGTGCCAGTGGCCTTGGACAGTCCTCCTACGAGCAGTACTTC. This encodes CASGLGQSSYEQYF.

This clone has a handful of counts. V and J are TRBV19 and TRBJ1-4, with unresolved D. The CDR3 consists of 11 residues. Trimming pared 7 bases from V and 7 bases from J, leaving 7 bases between. Germline loops: CDR1 LNHDA, CDR2 SQIVND (reference sequence). The CDR3 DNA sequence: TGTGCCAGTAATGGGCCTGAAAAACTGTTTTTT. Translating it yields CASNGPEKLFF.

The chain carries TRBV5-1 and TRBJ1-2, with 7 nucleotides matching TRBD1. This CDR3 comprises 16 residues. Losses at the gene ends were 4 bases for V and 2 bases for J; bases not matched to a gene: 11. Germline CDR1 is SGHRS and CDR2 is YFSETQ. The CDR3 DNA reads as TGCGCCAGCAGCCCGACCGGGACAGATTCAAACTATGGCTACACCTTC. Translating gives CASSPTGTDSNYGYTF.

This clone was recorded a few times. This chain connects TRBV5-1 to TRBJ2-3; D is uncertain. The germline V gene encodes CDR1 SGHRS and CDR2 YFSETQ. The germline V and J ends were trimmed by 5 bases and 1 base, with 8 bases remaining between them. This CDR3 spans 13 amino acids. CDR3 amino acids: CASSSQGTDTQYF. As DNA, the CDR3 is TGCGCCAGCAGTTCTCAGGGCACAGATACGCAGTATTTT.

This clone came up once. The chain joins TRBV7-9 to TRBJ1-1; 8 bases are a match to TRBD1. Germline V CDR1 and CDR2: SEHNR, FQNEAQ (reference sequence). V was pared by 4 bases and J by 3 bases, with 7 bases of the junction left unmatched. This CDR3 is built from 15 residues. CDR3 sequence reads: CASSYRGIQDTEAFF. The CDR3 nucleotides are TGTGCCAGCAGCTACAGGGGGATTCAAGACACTGAAGCTTTCTTT. The variable domain in full, with the rest retrieved from reference TRBV7-9 and TRBJ1-1, is DTGVSQNPRHKITKRGQNVTFRCDPISEHNRLYWYRQTLGQGPEFLTYFQNEAQLEKSRLLSDRFSAERPKGSFSTLEIQRTEQGDSAMYLCASSYRGIQDTEAFFGQGTRLTVV.

J is TRBJ1-2 and V is TRBV9, with no clear D. The CDR3 totals 15 residues. Trimming stripped 0 bases from V and 2 bases from J, with 11 bases between. Germline V gives CDR1 SGDLS, CDR2 YYNGEE. The CDR3 sequence is CASSVDAEGNYGYTF. In nucleotides, the CDR3 is TGTGCCAGCAGCGTAGATGCGGAGGGCAACTATGGCTACACCTTC.

The V call is TRBV5-1, the J call TRBJ2-7; 10 bases are a match to TRBD2. This CDR3 spans 16 amino acids. Germline V gene lookup returns CDR1 SGHRS and CDR2 YFSETQ. V lost 4 bases and J lost 4; bases outside the gene matches: 11. The CDR3: CASSAAPSGGNYEQYF. In nucleotides, the CDR3 is TGCGCCAGCAGCGCCGCGCCTAGCGGGGGTAATTACGAGCAGTACTTC.

This clone was counted only a few times. The chain recombines TRBV6-6 with TRBJ2-3; TRBD2 might be the D (7 bases). The germline V gene encodes CDR1 MNHNY and CDR2 SVGAGI (reference sequence). The CDR3 contains 13 residues. V was pared by 2 bases and J by 9 bases, with 12 bases between. In nucleotides, the CDR3 is TGTGCCAGCAGTTACCGGGGGGCTGGGACGCAGTATTTT. Translated: CASSYRGAGTQYF.

Turning to this clone: The junction departs from germline at one end; a sequencing error may be responsible. J is TRBJ2-5 and V is TRBV5-6; 10 positions agree with TRBD2. This CDR3 comprises 13 residues. The germline CDR1 and CDR2 sequences are SGHDT and YYEEEE. CDR3 nucleotides: TGTGCCAGCAGCTTGGCTAGCGGGGGCCGGGGTCACTTC. The encoded protein is CASSLASGGRGHF.

This clone appeared a few times. The rearrangement links TRBV6-6 to TRBJ2-3; 7 nucleotides line up with TRBD2. The CDR3 runs to 15 residues. V was pared by 2 bases and J by 10 bases, with 12 bases of the junction left unmatched. Germline V gene data show CDR1 as MNHNY and CDR2 as SVGAGI (reference sequence). The CDR3: CASSYIFLAGDPQYF. The DNA of the CDR3 is TGTGCCAGCAGTTACATTTTCTTGGCGGGGGATCCGCAGTATTTT.

This clone was counted once. This chain joins TRBV7-2 and TRBJ1-2; 9 bases line up with TRBD1. From germline, CDR1 is SGHTA and CDR2 FQGNSA. This CDR3 has 14 amino acids. Trimming cost V 5 bases and J 4 bases; bases outside gene matches: 5. The CDR3 region is CASSPQGAIYGYTF. In nucleotides, the CDR3 is TGTGCCAGCAGCCCACAGGGGGCGATCTATGGCTACACCTTC.

This clone was observed a handful of times. The chain employs TRBV19 and TRBJ2-7; D may be TRBD1 (6 bases). Trimming removed 5 bases at V and 5 bases at J, with 13 bases between. CDR1 is LNHDA and CDR2 is SQIVND in the germline V gene (reference sequence). The CDR3 totals 13 residues. For the CDR3, the DNA is TGTGCCAGTAGTCATGACAGGACCCACGAGCAGTACTTC. As protein: CASSHDRTHEQYF.

The V gene is TRBV5-1, the J gene TRBJ2-1; TRBD2 agrees at 9 bases. The germline CDR1 and CDR2 sequences are SGHRS and YFSETQ. The junction had 6 bases not matched to a gene; V was cut back by 2 bases and J by 0 bases. CDR3 length equals 17 residues. DNA of the CDR3: TGCGCCAGCAGCTTAACTAGCGGGCGAAACTCCTACAATGAGCAGTTCTTC. Translated, it gives CASSLTSGRNSYNEQFF.

The CDR3 spells CASGRQGSYNEQFF. The CDR3 DNA reads as TGTGCCAGCGGGAGACAGGGTTCGTACAATGAGCAGTTCTTC. The genes are TRBV7-2 and TRBJ2-1; the match to TRBD1 covers 7 bases. V shed 8 bases and J 4 bases; nucleotides not matched to a gene: 8. CDR3 length equals 14 residues. Looked up from germline, CDR1 is SGHTA and CDR2 is FQGNSA.

The J gene is TRBJ1-2, the V gene TRBV7-2; no definite D call. V was pared by 1 base and J by 4 bases, with 10 bases between. The CDR3 runs 14 residues. Germline V gene data show CDR1 as SGHTA and CDR2 as FQGNSA. The CDR3 DNA follows: TGTGCCAGCAGCTTAGGGGCAGCCACCTATGGCTACACCTTC. Its protein is CASSLGAATYGYTF.

The chain links TRBV5-6 to TRBJ2-5; possible D gene TRBD2, 6 bases. Trimming cost V 2 bases and J 2 bases, with 13 bases left between them. The germline V gene encodes CDR1 SGHDT and CDR2 YYEEEE. CDR3 length: 15 residues. This CDR3 reads CASSLVGLLQETQYF. In nucleotides, the CDR3 is TGTGCCAGCAGCTTAGTGGGACTCCTACAAGAGACCCAGTACTTC.